One and the same sample provided the 10 T cell receptor beta chains below, sequenced in a study of blood T cell repertoires in COVID-19 (dated by TCRdb to 2020 to 2021). The library came from the immunoSEQ multiplex PCR assay. The clones in this table, taken by TCRdb from immuneACCESS, are in-frame only. Not every clone is retained; where verified, under half of the shortfall comes from an unresolved V gene, and the cause of the rest is unknown. This sample is represented by about 80,000 clones; approximately 80% of them were singletons. In total, the top ten clones hold about 16% of the sample. Sequenced sample: peripheral blood. Receptors were obtained from a woman older than 75 with acute or convalescent COVID-19.

The rearrangement joins TRBV10-2 to TRBJ1-5; 10 positions match TRBD1. J was trimmed by 2 bases and V by 1 base; bases with no gene match: 2. The V gene's germline CDR1 is WSHSY and CDR2 SAAADI. The CDR3 sequence is 16 residues long. CDR3 residues: CASSEFGTGGNQPQHF. The CDR3 coding sequence is TGCGCCAGCAGTGAGTTTGGGACAGGGGGCAATCAGCCCCAGCATTTT.

The rearrangement uses TRBV5-4 and TRBJ2-3; no definite D call. This CDR3 has 13 amino acids. The germline gives CDR1 SGHNT, CDR2 YYREEE (reference sequence). The ends were cut back, 2 bases at V and 5 bases at J, with 9 bases in the middle. This CDR3 reads CASSLVPGDTQYF. The CDR3, as DNA: TGTGCCAGCAGCTTAGTACCGGGAGATACGCAGTATTTT.

The gene calls are TRBV7-9 and TRBJ1-2; TRBD1 might be the D (5 bases). Germline V gene data show CDR1 as SEHNR and CDR2 as FQNEAQ (reference sequence). The CDR3 sequence is 12 residues long. The germline V and J ends were trimmed by 6 bases and 8 bases, with 13 bases remaining between them. In DNA, the CDR3 is TGTGCCAGCAGGGGGGGAGTTTTCGGCTACACCTTC. This sequence encodes CASRGGVFGYTF.

The chain employs TRBV25-1 and TRBJ1-2; 7 bases are shared with TRBD1. The V gene end was trimmed by 6 bases and the J gene end by 7 bases; junction bases not matched to a gene: 5. Per germline, CDR1 MGHDK and CDR2 SYGVNS. CDR3 length equals 12 residues. The CDR3 nucleotides read TGTGCCAGCAGACAGGGGCCGGCTGGCTACACCTTC. It yields the protein CASRQGPAGYTF.

J is TRBJ2-7 and V is TRBV5-8; 7 positions match TRBD2. J was trimmed by 1 base and V by 4 bases; bases with no gene match: 8. CDR3 length: 15 residues. Germline CDR1 SGHTS, CDR2 YDEGEE. The CDR3 reads CASSGLGRASYEQYF. In nucleotides, the CDR3 is TGTGCCAGCAGCGGACTGGGGAGGGCTTCCTACGAGCAGTACTTC. Supplemented by reference TRBV5-8 and TRBJ2-7, the full variable domain reads EAGVTQSPTHLIKTRGQQATLRCSPISGHTSVYWYQQALGLGLQFLLWYDEGEERNRGNFPPRFSGRQFPNYSSELNVNALELEDSALYLCASSGLGRASYEQYFGPGTRLTVT.

V is TRBV7-9 and J is TRBJ2-1; 8 bases map to TRBD2. The germline V gene encodes CDR1 SEHNR and CDR2 FQNEAQ (reference sequence). The length of the CDR3 is 14 residues. V lost 5 bases, J lost 8 bases, and 8 bases stayed unmatched. The CDR3 loop reads CASSRLSGVDEQFF. CDR3 DNA sequence: TGTGCCAGCAGCCGACTTAGCGGGGTGGATGAGCAGTTCTTC.

The rearrangement joins TRBV3-1 (or the pseudogene TRBV3-2) to TRBJ1-6; D perhaps matches TRBD1 (5 bases). Trimming left V 4 bases short and J 3 bases short, with 31 bases between. This CDR3 has 22 residues. Germline-derived CDR1 and CDR2 are LGHDT and YNNKEL (reference sequence). The DNA of the CDR3 is TGTGCCAGCAGCCCGTTTTCGCCTGGGGGGTCTGAGTATGAGGACTATAATTCACCCCTCCACTTT. It encodes CASSPFSPGGSEYEDYNSPLHF.

The chain couples TRBV9 to TRBJ2-6; 7 bases are a match to TRBD1. The length of the CDR3 is 17 residues. The V gene end was trimmed by 3 bases and the J gene end by 2 bases; junction bases not matched to a gene: 8. Looked up from germline, CDR1 is SGDLS and CDR2 is YYNGEE. DNA for the CDR3: TGTGCCAGCAGCGCGACCGGACAGGTCCCTGGGGCCAACGTCCTGACTTTC. Residues: CASSATGQVPGANVLTF.

The chain carries TRBV27 and TRBJ2-5, with D maybe TRBD1 (6 bases). Germline V lookup: CDR1 MNHEY, CDR2 SMNVEV (reference sequence). The CDR3 is 16 residues long. V dropped 6 bases and J dropped 5 bases, with 22 bases sitting between them. The CDR3 here is CASSWGQEQTRETQYF. In nucleotides, the CDR3 is TGTGCCAGCAGCTGGGGGCAAGAGCAAACAAGGGAGACCCAGTACTTC.

The chain recombines TRBV11-3 with TRBJ2-3; D is undetermined. V lost 1 base to trimming and J lost 6 bases, with 5 bases between them. CDR1 is SGHNT, CDR2 YENEEA, per germline. The CDR3 sequence is 12 residues long. CDR3 in amino acids: CASSLVEDTQYF. CDR3 sequence (DNA): TGTGCCAGCAGCTTAGTCGAGGATACGCAGTATTTT. Combining the CDR3 with reference TRBV11-3 and TRBJ2-3 gives the whole variable domain EAGVVQSPRYKIIEKKQPVAFWCNPISGHNTLYWYLQNLGQGPELLIRYENEEAVDDSQLPKDRFSAERLKGVDSTLKIQPAELGDSAVYLCASSLVEDTQYFGPGTRLTVL.